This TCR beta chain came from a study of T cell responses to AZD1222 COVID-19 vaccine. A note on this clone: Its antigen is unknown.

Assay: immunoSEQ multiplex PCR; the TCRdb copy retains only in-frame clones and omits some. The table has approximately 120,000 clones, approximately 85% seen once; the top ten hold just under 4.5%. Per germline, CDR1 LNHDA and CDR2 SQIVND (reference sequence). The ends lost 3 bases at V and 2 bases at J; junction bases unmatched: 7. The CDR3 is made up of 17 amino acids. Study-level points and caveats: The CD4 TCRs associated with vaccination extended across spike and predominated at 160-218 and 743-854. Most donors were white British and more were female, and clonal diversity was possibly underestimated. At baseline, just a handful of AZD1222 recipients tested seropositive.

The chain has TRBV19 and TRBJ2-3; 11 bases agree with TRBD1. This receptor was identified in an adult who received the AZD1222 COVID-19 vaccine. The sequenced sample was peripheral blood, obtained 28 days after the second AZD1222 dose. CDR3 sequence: CASSIWDRGKVTDTQYF. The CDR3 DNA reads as TGTGCCAGTAGTATCTGGGACAGGGGGAAGGTCACAGATACGCAGTATTTT.